This T cell receptor beta chain was identified during a study of cytomegalovirus exposure and HLA in healthy donors. PCR involved 60 Vbeta and 13 Jbeta primers. Some clones are missing from TCRdb's copy, which holds only in-frame ones; the method was immunoSEQ multiplex PCR. The listing records about 130,000 clones. This CDR3 has 15 amino acids. V shed 3 bases, J shed 10 bases, and the junction held 10 bases outside the gene matches. The germline gives CDR1 SEHNR, CDR2 FQNEAQ (reference sequence). The sequenced sample was PBMCs. This rearrangement joins TRBV7-9 to TRBJ1-4, with TRBD1 matching 8 bases. The origin of this receptor is a man between 18 and 35 years old in good health and CMV-seronegative. The CDR3 DNA reads TGTGCCAGCAGCTTCGACGGACAGGGTGTCGGAAAACTGTTTTTT. Its protein product is CASSFDGQGVGKLFF.